The 18 T cell receptor beta chains listed next were all sequenced from one sample in a study of Graves' ophthalmopathy and Graves' hyperthyroidism. The authors amplified TCR beta CDR3 regions, and they did so from RNA transcripts for repertoire sequencing. HTBI-primed first-round RT-PCR preceded second-round multiplex PCR. MiXCR, applied by TCRdb to the multiplex PCR reads, yields one record per CDR3 protein. The repertoire holds tens of thousands of distinct CDR3 sequences, with roughly 49% as singletons. The sample consisted of peripheral blood. The receptors come from an adult woman with stable Graves' hyperthyroidism.

This clonotype was seen repeatedly, ten times or more. The V call is TRBV5-6, the J call TRBJ1-5; D perhaps matches TRBD1 (5 bases). This CDR3 region has 15 residues. Germline values: CDR1 SGHDT, CDR2 YYEEEE. V lost 1 base and J 0 bases, leaving 8 bases between the germline ends. The CDR3 nucleotides read TGTGCCAGCAGCTTGTGGGGCTATAGCAATCAGCCCCAGCATTTT. This translates into CASSLWGYSNQPQHF.

Note on this clonotype: Germline and junction disagree at one end, which may indicate a read error. The chain employs TRBV4-1 and TRBJ1-5; D is uncertain. Germline loops: CDR1 MGHRA, CDR2 YSYEKL. This CDR3 region has 15 residues. CDR3 protein: CASSQRVSSNQPQRF. CDR3 coding DNA: TGCGCCAGCAGCCAGAGGGTATCCAGCAATCAGCCCCAGCGTTTT.

This clonotype has just one count. Germline is not matched at one junction end, which may reflect a read error. This chain joins TRBV4-2 and TRBJ2-2, with D possibly TRBD2 on 5 matching bases. CDR1 and CDR2 (germline): LGHNA, YNFKEQ. The CDR3 runs to 14 residues. The CDR3 nucleotides are TGTGCCGGCAGCCAAGATGGTGTAACCGGGGAGCTGTTCTTT. It codes for CAGSQDGVTGELFF.

There are many counts of this clonotype. The chain is built from TRBV28 and TRBJ2-6; the match to TRBD1 covers 9 bases. V shed 5 bases, J shed 2 bases, and the junction held 10 bases outside the gene matches. In germline, CDR1 is MDHEN, CDR2 SYDVKM. The CDR3 is 18 residues long. CDR3 in DNA: TGTGCCAGCAGTAGGGACAGGGAGTATACAGCTGGGGCCAACGTCCTGACTTTC. Translated: CASSRDREYTAGANVLTF.

The chain recombines TRBV7-2 with TRBJ1-3; TRBD1 agrees at 7 bases. The CDR3 covers 13 residues. Per the germline V gene, CDR1 is SGHTA and CDR2 is FQGNSA. J lost 6 bases, V lost 4 bases, and 3 bases had no gene match. The CDR3 bases are TGTGCCAGCAGCTCACAGGGGAAAAACACCATATATTTT. Translation: CASSSQGKNTIYF.

This clonotype was observed at least ten times. A read error may be the cause here, since a much bigger clone is one base away. The CDR3 ends on some other residue instead of the conserved phenylalanine or tryptophan, so this is likely a read error. The chain joins TRBV20-1 to TRBJ1-4, with D uncertain. Trimming cost V 3 bases and J 8 bases, with 13 bases left between them. CDR1 DFQATT and CDR2 SNEGSKA come from the germline V gene (reference sequence). The CDR3 consists of 13 residues. CDR3 DNA sequence: TGCAGTGCTAGGATTGGGTCGGAGGAAAAACTGTTTCTT. It encodes CSARIGSEEKLFL.

This chain uses TRBV15 with TRBJ1-5; D not resolved. CDR3 length: 14 residues. V was pared by 4 bases and J by 4 bases, with 11 bases between. Germline V gene data show CDR1 as LNHNV and CDR2 as YYDKDF (reference sequence). The CDR3 loop reads CATSIMGQNQPQHF. The CDR3 nucleotides are TGTGCCACCAGCATCATGGGCCAAAATCAGCCCCAGCATTTT.

The chain joins TRBV29-1 to TRBJ2-7, with 8 bases that match TRBD1. In germline, CDR1 is SQVTM, CDR2 ANQGSEA. This CDR3 is built from 12 residues. V lost 6 bases, J lost 5 bases, and 6 bases stayed unmatched. This chain's CDR3 is CSVSRTGNEQYF. In DNA, the CDR3 is TGCAGCGTCTCCCGGACAGGGAACGAGCAGTACTTC.

This clonotype was seen ten or more times. The rearrangement uses TRBV5-8 and TRBJ1-1; D uncertain. The CDR3 is 17 amino acids. With 4 bases removed from V and 6 bases from J, the gap between germline ends came to 25 bases. CDR1 and CDR2 from the germline V gene are SGHTS and YDEGEE. The CDR3 reads CASSHLTQNESKAEAFF. CDR3 nucleotide sequence: TGTGCCAGCAGCCATCTCACCCAGAATGAATCCAAGGCTGAAGCTTTCTTT.

V and J are TRBV5-5 and TRBJ1-1; 12 positions match TRBD1. CDR1 is SGHKS and CDR2 is YYEKEE in the germline V gene (reference sequence). V dropped 2 bases and J dropped 10; count of bases not matched to a gene: 6. This CDR3 region has 14 residues. DNA of the CDR3: TGTGCCAGCAGCTTCCGGGACAGGGGGCGCAGAGCTTTCTTT. Residues: CASSFRDRGRRAFF.

The chain has TRBV20-1 and TRBJ2-5; the D gene is possibly TRBD2 (6 bases). V was clipped by 2 bases and J by 5 bases, with 18 bases between them. CDR1 is DFQATT, CDR2 SNEGSKA, per germline (reference sequence). This CDR3 has 15 residues. The DNA for the CDR3 is TGCAGTGCTAGATTTATCAACGGGAGCTTTGAGACCCAGTACTTC. Its protein product is CSARFINGSFETQYF.

This clonotype showed up many times. The rearrangement joins TRBV20-1 to TRBJ1-1; possible D gene TRBD1, 6 bases. Trimming shortened V by 0 bases and J by 1 base, and 12 bases separated the two germline ends. CDR1 and CDR2 from the germline V gene are DFQATT and SNEGSKA (reference sequence). CDR3 length: 15 amino acids. The CDR3 protein is CSARDAGGENTEAFF. CDR3 coding DNA: TGCAGTGCTAGAGATGCCGGGGGCGAGAACACTGAAGCTTTCTTT.

The V gene is TRBV7-6, the J gene TRBJ2-5; either TRBD1 or TRBD2 may fit D (6 bases each). The germline V gene has CDR1 SGHVS and CDR2 FNYEAQ. The CDR3 has 13 amino acids. V lost 5 bases, J lost 7 bases, and 14 bases lay in between. CDR3 region: CASSPLGGGTQYF. Here the CDR3 DNA reads TGTGCCAGCAGCCCCTTAGGAGGGGGGACCCAGTACTTC.

This rearrangement joins TRBV7-2 to TRBJ2-5; D not certain. Germline CDR1 reads SGHTA; CDR2 reads FQGNSA. The CDR3 is 16 residues long. Trimming removed 1 base at V and 0 bases at J, with 12 bases between. CDR3 sequence reads: CASSLDEGRNQETQYF. In DNA form, the CDR3 reads TGTGCCAGCAGCTTAGATGAAGGACGCAACCAAGAGACCCAGTACTTC.

The J gene is TRBJ1-3, the V gene TRBV24-1, with D uncertain. Trimming cost V 5 bases and J 8 bases, with 12 bases left between them. The CDR3 spans 13 residues. Germline CDR1 is KGHDR and CDR2 is SFDVKD. In DNA, the CDR3 is TGTGCCACCAGTGCGGCCTATGGCTACACCATATATTTT. Protein: CATSAAYGYTIYF.

The chain employs TRBV20-1 and TRBJ1-2, with 7 bases fitting TRBD1. This CDR3 region has 12 residues. The junction had 11 bases not matched to a gene; V was cut back by 4 bases and J by 12 bases. CDR1 and CDR2 (germline): DFQATT, SNEGSKA (reference sequence). DNA for the CDR3: TGCAGTGCTACCGGGACAGCCTCTGGAAACACCTTC. It codes for CSATGTASGNTF.

By share of the sample, this clonotype is medium-sized (0.01 to 0.1%). The rearrangement uses TRBV20-1 and TRBJ2-5; D remains ambiguous. The V end lost 5 bases, the J end lost 1 base, and 5 bases lay between the germline ends. The CDR3 covers 11 residues. The germline V gene encodes CDR1 DFQATT and CDR2 SNEGSKA (reference sequence). Written as DNA, the CDR3 is TGCAGTGCTGACCTCCAAGAGACCCAGTACTTC. This encodes CSADLQETQYF.

This clonotype was found many times. In DNA, the CDR3 is TGTGCCAGCAGCTTGTATAGTTTCTTCGAGCAGTACTTC. Translation: CASSLYSFFEQYF. The chain employs TRBV7-2 and TRBJ2-7; no definite D call. Trimming took off 3 bases at V and 6 bases at J, with 12 bases between the two ends. Germline V lookup: CDR1 SGHTA, CDR2 FQGNSA. The CDR3 consists of 13 residues.